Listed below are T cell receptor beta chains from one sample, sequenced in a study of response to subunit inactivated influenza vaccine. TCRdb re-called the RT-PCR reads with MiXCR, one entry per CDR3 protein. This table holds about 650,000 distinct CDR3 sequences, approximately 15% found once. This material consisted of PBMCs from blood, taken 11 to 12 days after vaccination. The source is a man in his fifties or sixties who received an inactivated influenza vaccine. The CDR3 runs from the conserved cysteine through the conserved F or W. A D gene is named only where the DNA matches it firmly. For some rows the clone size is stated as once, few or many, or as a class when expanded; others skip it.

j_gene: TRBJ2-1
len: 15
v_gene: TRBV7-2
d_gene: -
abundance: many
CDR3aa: CASSSTGGNYNEQFF
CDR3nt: TGTGCCAGCAGCAGTACGGGGGGCAACTACAATGAGCAGTTCTTC

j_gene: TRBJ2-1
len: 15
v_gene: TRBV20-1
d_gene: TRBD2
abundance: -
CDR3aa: CSASPSGSHYNEQFF
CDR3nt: TGCAGTGCTAGTCCCAGCGGGAGTCATTACAATGAGCAGTTCTTC

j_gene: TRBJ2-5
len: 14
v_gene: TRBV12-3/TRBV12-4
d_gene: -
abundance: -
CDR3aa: CASSFGGAGETQYF
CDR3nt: TGTGCCAGCAGTTTCGGAGGGGCCGGGGAGACCCAGTACTTC

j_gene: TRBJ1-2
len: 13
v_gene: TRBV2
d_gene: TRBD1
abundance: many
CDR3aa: CASSYRGGYGYTF
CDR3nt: TGTGCCAGCAGTTACAGGGGAGGGTATGGCTACACCTTC

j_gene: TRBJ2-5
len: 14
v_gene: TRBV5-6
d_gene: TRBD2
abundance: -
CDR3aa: CASSWRGGSETQYF
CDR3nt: TGTGCCAGCAGCTGGCGGGGGGGGTCAGAGACCCAGTACTTC

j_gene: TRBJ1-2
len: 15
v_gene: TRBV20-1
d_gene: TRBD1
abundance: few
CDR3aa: CSARDLDRGNYGYTF
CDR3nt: TGCAGTGCTAGAGATTTGGACAGGGGGAACTATGGCTACACCTTC

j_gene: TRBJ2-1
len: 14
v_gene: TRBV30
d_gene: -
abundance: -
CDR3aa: CAWNQGLLAGEQFF
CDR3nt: TGTGCCTGGAACCAAGGACTATTGGCGGGTGAGCAGTTCTTC

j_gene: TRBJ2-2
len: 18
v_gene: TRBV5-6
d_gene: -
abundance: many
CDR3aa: CASSLDSLDALFTGELFF
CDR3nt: TGTGCCAGCAGCTTGGACTCCCTGGACGCCTTATTCACCGGGGAGCTGTTTTTT

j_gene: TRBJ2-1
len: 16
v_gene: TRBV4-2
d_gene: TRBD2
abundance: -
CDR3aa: CASSLIAGGAYNEQFF
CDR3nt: TGTGCCAGCAGCCTTATAGCGGGAGGGGCCTACAATGAGCAGTTCTTC

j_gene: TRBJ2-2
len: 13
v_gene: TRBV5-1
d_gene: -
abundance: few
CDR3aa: CASTTGPTGELFF
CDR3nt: TGCGCCAGCACCACTGGTCCCACCGGGGAGCTGTTTTTT

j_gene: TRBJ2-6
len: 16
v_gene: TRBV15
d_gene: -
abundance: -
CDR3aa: CATSRGLNSGANVLTF
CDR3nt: TGTGCCACCAGCAGGGGACTGAACTCTGGGGCCAACGTCCTGACTTTC

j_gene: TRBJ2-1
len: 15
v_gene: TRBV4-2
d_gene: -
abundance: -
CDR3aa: CASSQEVTRGNEQFF
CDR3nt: TGTGCCAGCAGCCAAGAAGTGACTAGAGGCAATGAGCAGTTCTTC

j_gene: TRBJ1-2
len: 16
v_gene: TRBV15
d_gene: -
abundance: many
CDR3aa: CATSRDSGTTLIGYTF
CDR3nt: TGTGCCACCAGCAGAGATTCCGGGACTACCCTCATCGGCTACACCTTC

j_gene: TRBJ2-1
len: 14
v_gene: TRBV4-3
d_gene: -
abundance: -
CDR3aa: CASSLRSIGSEQFF
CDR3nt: TGCGCCAGCAGCCTACGATCTATCGGGAGTGAGCAGTTCTTC

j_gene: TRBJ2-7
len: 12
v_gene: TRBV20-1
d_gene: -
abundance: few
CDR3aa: CSAGRNSYEQYF
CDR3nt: TGCAGTGCCGGGCGCAACTCCTACGAGCAGTACTTC

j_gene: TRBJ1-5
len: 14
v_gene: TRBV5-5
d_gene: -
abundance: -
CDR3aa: CASSWMDSNQPQHF
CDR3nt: TGTGCCAGCAGCTGGATGGACAGCAATCAGCCCCAGCATTTT

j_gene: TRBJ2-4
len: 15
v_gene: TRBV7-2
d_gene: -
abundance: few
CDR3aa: CASSLAEIAKNIQYF
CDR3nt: TGTGCCAGCAGCTTAGCAGAGATAGCCAAAAACATTCAGTACTTC

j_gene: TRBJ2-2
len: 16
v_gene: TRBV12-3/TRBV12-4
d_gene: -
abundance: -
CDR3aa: CASTPLRASGAGELFF
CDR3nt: TGTGCCAGCACCCCTCTCCGGGCCTCCGGGGCCGGGGAGCTGTTTTTT

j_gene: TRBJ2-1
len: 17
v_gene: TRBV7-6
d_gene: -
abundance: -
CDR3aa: CASSLVPPGVLGNEQFF
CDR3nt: TGTGCCAGCAGCTTAGTGCCGCCGGGGGTCCTGGGCAATGAGCAGTTCTTC

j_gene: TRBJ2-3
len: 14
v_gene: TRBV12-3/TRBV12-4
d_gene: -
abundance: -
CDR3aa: CASSYGRGRDTQYF
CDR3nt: TGTGCCAGCAGTTACGGGAGGGGGCGGGATACGCAGTATTTT

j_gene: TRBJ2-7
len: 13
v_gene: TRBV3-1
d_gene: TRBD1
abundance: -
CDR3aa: CASSRRDRNEQYF
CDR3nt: TGTGCCAGCAGCCGCCGGGACAGAAACGAGCAGTACTTC

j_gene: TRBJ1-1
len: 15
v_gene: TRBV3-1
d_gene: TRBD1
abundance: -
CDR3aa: CASSQVRTGNTEAFF
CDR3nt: TGTGCCAGCAGCCAAGTCCGGACAGGGAACACTGAAGCTTTCTTT

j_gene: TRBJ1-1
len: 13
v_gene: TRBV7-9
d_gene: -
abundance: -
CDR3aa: CASSFTGLSEAFF
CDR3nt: TGTGCCAGCAGCTTTACGGGCCTTAGCGAAGCTTTCTTT

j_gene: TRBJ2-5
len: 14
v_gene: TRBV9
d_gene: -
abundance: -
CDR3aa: CASSVAGGGETQYF
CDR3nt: TGTGCCAGCAGCGTAGCCGGGGGCGGGGAGACCCAGTACTTC

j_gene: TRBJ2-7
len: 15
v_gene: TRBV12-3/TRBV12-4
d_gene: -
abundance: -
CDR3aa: CASSLDGAGSYEQYF
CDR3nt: TGTGCCAGCAGTTTAGATGGCGCGGGCTCTTACGAGCAGTACTTC

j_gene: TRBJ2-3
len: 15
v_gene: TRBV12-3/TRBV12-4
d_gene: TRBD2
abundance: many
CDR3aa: CASSLASGGTDTQYF
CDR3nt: TGTGCCAGCAGTTTAGCTAGCGGGGGCACAGATACGCAGTATTTT

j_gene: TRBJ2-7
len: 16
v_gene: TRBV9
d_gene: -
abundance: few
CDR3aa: CASSVEPGRSSYEQYF
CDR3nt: TGTGCCAGCAGCGTAGAGCCGGGGCGAAGCAGCTACGAGCAGTACTTC

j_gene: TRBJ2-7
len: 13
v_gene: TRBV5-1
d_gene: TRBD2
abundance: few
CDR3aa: CASSFSGDYEQYF
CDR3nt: TGCGCCAGCAGCTTTAGCGGGGACTACGAGCAGTACTTC

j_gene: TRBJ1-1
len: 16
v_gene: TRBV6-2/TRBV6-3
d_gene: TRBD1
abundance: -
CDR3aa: CASSFVVGDRDTEAFF
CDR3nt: TGTGCCAGCAGTTTCGTAGTCGGAGACAGGGACACTGAAGCTTTCTTT

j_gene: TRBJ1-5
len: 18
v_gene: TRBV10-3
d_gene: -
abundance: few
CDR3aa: CAISESLWAGRGDQPQHF
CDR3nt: TGTGCCATCAGTGAGTCCCTGTGGGCAGGGCGAGGGGATCAGCCCCAGCATTTT

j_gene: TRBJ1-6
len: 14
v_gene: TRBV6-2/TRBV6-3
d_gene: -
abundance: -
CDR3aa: CASSESSYNSPLHF
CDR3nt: TGTGCCAGCAGTGAGAGCTCCTATAATTCACCCCTCCACTTT

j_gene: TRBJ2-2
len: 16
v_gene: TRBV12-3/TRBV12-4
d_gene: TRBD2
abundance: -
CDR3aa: CASISGGLNRAGELFF
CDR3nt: TGTGCCAGCATCTCGGGGGGTCTGAACCGGGCCGGGGAGCTGTTTTTT

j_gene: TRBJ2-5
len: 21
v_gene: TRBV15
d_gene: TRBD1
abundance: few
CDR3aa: CATQIGTGFFRRGQRQETQYF
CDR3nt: TGTGCCACCCAAATCGGGACAGGGTTTTTTCGGCGGGGGCAGAGGCAAGAGACCCAGTACTTC

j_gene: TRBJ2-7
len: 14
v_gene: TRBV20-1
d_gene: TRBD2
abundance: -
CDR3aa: CSAPGLAGVWEQYF
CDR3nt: TGCAGTGCTCCCGGACTAGCGGGAGTTTGGGAGCAGTACTTC

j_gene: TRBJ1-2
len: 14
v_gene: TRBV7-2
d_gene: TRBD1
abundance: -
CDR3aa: CASSWDRAAGGYTF
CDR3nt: TGTGCCAGCAGCTGGGACAGGGCCGCTGGAGGCTACACCTTC

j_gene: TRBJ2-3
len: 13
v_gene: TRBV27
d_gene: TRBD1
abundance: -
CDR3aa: CASKGQNTDTQYF
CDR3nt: TGTGCCAGCAAGGGACAGAACACAGATACGCAGTATTTT

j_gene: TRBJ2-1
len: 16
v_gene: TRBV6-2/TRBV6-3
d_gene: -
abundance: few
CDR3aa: CASSYSVDRPGGEQFF
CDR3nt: TGTGCCAGCAGTTACTCTGTAGACAGGCCCGGCGGTGAGCAGTTCTTC

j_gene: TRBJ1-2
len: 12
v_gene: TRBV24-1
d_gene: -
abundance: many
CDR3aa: CATSEKSYGYTF
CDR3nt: TGTGCCACCAGTGAGAAAAGCTATGGCTACACCTTC

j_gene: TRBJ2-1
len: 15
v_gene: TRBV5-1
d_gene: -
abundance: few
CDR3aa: CASSWGRGGSNEQFF
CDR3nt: TGCGCCAGCAGCTGGGGAAGGGGTGGGAGCAATGAGCAGTTCTTC

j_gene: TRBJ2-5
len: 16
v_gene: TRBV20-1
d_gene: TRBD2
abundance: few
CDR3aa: CKPGLAGSGMGETQYF
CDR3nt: TGCAAACCGGGACTAGCGGGATCCGGTATGGGGGAGACCCAGTACTTC

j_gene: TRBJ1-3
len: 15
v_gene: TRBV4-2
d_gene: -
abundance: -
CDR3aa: CASSRDVHSGNTIYF
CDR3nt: TGTGCCAGCAGCCGAGACGTCCACTCTGGAAACACCATATATTTT

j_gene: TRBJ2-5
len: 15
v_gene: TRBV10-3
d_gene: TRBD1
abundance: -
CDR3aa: CAISATTGAGETQYF
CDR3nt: TGTGCCATCAGTGCAACCACAGGGGCCGGAGAGACCCAGTACTTC

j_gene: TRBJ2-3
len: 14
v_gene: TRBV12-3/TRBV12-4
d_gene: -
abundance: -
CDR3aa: CASSPREGVDTQYF
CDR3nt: TGTGCCAGCAGCCCTAGGGAGGGGGTCGATACGCAGTATTTT

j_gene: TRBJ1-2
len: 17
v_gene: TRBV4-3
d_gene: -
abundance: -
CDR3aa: CASSEASPVYPNYGYTF
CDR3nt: TGCGCCAGCAGCGAAGCGTCTCCAGTCTACCCAAACTATGGCTACACCTTC

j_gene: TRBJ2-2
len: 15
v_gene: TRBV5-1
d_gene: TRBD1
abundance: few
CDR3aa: CASSRTGGYTGELFF
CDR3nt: TGCGCCAGCAGCCGGACAGGGGGCTACACCGGGGAGCTGTTTTTT

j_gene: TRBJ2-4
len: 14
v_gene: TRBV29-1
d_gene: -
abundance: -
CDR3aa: CSVVLAAGRSIQYF
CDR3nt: TGCAGCGTTGTACTGGCGGCAGGGAGGTCCATTCAGTACTTC

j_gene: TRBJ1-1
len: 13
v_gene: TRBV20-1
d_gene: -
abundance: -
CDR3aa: CRTPGRVNTEAFF
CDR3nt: TGCAGGACCCCGGGGCGGGTGAACACTGAAGCTTTCTTT

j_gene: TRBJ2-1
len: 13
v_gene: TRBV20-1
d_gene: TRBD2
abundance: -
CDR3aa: CSARDGRASEQFF
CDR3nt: TGCAGTGCTAGAGATGGGAGGGCTAGTGAGCAGTTCTTC

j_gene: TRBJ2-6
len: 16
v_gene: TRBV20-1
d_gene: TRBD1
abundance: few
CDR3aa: CSASGTGVFGANVLTF
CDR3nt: TGCAGTGCCTCCGGGACAGGGGTCTTCGGGGCCAACGTCCTGACTTTC

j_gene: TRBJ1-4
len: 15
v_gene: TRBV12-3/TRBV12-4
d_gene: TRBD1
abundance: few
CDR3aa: CASSFLGTGSEKLFF
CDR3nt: TGTGCCAGCAGTTTTCTCGGGACAGGAAGTGAAAAACTGTTTTTT

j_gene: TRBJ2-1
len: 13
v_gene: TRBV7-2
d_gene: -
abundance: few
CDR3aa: CASSPDGYNEQFF
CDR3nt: TGTGCCAGCAGCCCTGACGGTTACAATGAGCAGTTCTTC

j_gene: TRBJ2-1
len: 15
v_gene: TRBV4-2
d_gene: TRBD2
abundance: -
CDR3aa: CASSQEPGASGSPSF
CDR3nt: TGTGCCAGCAGCCAAGAGCCCGGGGCTAGCGGATCCCCTAGCTTC

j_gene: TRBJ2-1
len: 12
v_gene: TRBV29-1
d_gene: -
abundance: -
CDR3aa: CSVGGADRTGLF
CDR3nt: TGCAGCGTTGGGGGGGCCGACAGGACCGGATTATTC

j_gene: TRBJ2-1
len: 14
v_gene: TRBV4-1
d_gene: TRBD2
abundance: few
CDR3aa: CASKIPGTSNEQFF
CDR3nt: TGCGCCAGCAAGATCCCGGGGACTAGCAATGAGCAGTTCTTC

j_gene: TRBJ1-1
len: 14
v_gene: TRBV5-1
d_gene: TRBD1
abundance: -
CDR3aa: CASNRDRVNTEAFF
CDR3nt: TGCGCCAGCAACCGGGACAGGGTGAACACTGAAGCTTTCTTT

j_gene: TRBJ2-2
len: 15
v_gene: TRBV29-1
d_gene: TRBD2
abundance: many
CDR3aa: CSGKLAGVDTGELFF
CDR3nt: TGCAGCGGAAAACTAGCGGGGGTTGACACCGGGGAGCTGTTTTTT